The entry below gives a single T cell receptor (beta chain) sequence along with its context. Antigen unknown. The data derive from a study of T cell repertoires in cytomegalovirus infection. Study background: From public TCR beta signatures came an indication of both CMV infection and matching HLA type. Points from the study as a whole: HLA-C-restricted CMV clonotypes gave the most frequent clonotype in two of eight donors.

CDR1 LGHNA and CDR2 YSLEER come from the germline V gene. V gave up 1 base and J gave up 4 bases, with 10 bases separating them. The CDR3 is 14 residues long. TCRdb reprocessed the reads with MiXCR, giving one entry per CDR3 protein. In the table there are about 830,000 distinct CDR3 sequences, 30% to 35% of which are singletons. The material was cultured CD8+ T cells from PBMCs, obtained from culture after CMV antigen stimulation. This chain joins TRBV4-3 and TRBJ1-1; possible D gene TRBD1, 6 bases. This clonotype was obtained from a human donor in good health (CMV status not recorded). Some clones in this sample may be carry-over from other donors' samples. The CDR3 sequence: CASSQGNRVTEAFF. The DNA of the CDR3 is TGCGCCAGCAGCCAAGGCAACAGGGTCACTGAAGCTTTCTTT.